This entry is about one T cell receptor beta chain. Assay used: immunoSEQ multiplex PCR; TCRdb lists only in-frame clones, some missing. The top ten hold 9.5% to 13% of the sample, which has 250,000 to 300,000 clones, 88% seen once. The data were obtained in a study of blood T cell repertoires in COVID-19. Study summary: Donors in the United States, Italy and Spain gave samples during acute or convalescent COVID-19.

The specimen was peripheral blood. This clonotype was sampled from a woman between 65 and 79 years old with COVID-19, enrolled during active disease.

CDR3 nucleotides: TGTGCCAGCACTTACGGGACAGAAAATGAAGCTTTCTTT. Translation: CASTYGTENEAFF. This chain connects TRBV28 to TRBJ1-1; TRBD1 matches 7 bases. With 7 bases clipped from V and 7 bases from J, the junction kept 9 bases outside the gene matches. The CDR3 is 13 residues long. CDR1 is MDHEN, CDR2 SYDVKM, per germline.